The present T cell receptor (beta chain) was sequenced within a study of blood T cell repertoires in COVID-19 (dated by TCRdb to the early 2020s). Looking at the study overall: Samples covering the acute and convalescent phases of COVID-19 were provided by collaborators in the United States, Italy and Spain. The repertoires were made available in a free public database intended to serve as a resource for research on the immune response to SARS-CoV-2. Deeply sampled blood TCRbeta repertoires from subjects exposed to, actively infected with, or recovered from COVID-19 were included in the dataset. The samples were drawn from the first 160 participants of the ongoing ImmuneRACE study and from more than 1,000 subjects provided by 6 global collaborators. The prospective study material was composed of cDNA or gDNA derived from T cells, B-cell-depleted T cells, or PBMCs. Where available, HLA class I and class II types were taken from metadata supplied by the sample provider and were not determined by assay-based typing. A de-identified subject ID, COVID-19 status, age in years and sex were almost always included in the sample metadata. Study-wide findings and limitations: The amount of clinical and demographic metadata varied by source and participant and was provided uncurated.

For this clone: Its specific antigen is unknown. Base quality data are lacking; no much larger clone is found one base away.

Reading from cysteine to phenylalanine, the CDR3 counts 16 amino acids. Left in the record is the CDR3 DNA by itself, 48 bases read in frame from the first base. Per the germline V gene, SGHAT is the CDR1 and FQNNGV is the CDR2. The junction carries 16 bases between V and J, which are trimmed by 5 bases and 2 bases respectively. The collaborating institutions used their own protocols to collect whole blood in K2EDTA tubes. For TCRbeta analysis, collaborators shipped samples in one of three forms: frozen whole blood, isolated PBMCs, or DNA extracted from either of those sample types. TCRbeta CDR3 regions were amplified from genomic DNA using the immunoSEQ Assay, a bias-controlled multiplex PCR. From the authors' description of their analysis: The number of nucleated cells in each sample was estimated from the amplification of reference gene primers within the assay. To quantify the absolute abundance of each unique TCRbeta CDR3 rearrangement, sequence reads were collapsed and filtered. For each sample, productive Simpson clonality was calculated as the square root of Simpson's diversity index across productive rearrangements. The immuneACCESS repertoire file appears here via TCRdb, limited to in-frame rearrangements. These files lack a portion of the clones; in checked studies, under half of the deficit traces to unresolved V genes, and the cause of the others is not known. V, J and clone size are taken as reported in that table, and D and trimming were inferred from the DNA itself. The sample data list 250,000 to 300,000 clones, and approximately 91% of these were observed just once. The ten most abundant clones make up 2% to 2.5% of the sample.

The sample was peripheral blood. The chain is made from TRBV11-2 and TRBJ1-3; tentative D gene TRBD1, with 6 bases matching. The TCR was taken from a man aged 50 or older with acute or convalescent COVID-19. The DNA sequence follows: TGTGCCAGCAGCCCCGCCCCCGGGACAACTGGAAACACCATATATTTT. It encodes CASSPAPGTTGNTIYF.